The clone carrying this T cell receptor beta chain was seen at least ten times. Its antigen is unidentified. This sample stems from a study of T cell repertoires in cytomegalovirus infection. Study at large: Public TCR beta signatures were indicative of both CMV infection and a matching HLA type. Whole-study findings and limits: Public TCR beta family frequency separated CMV-and-HLA carriers, including in an independent cohort. HLA-C-restricted CMV clonotypes gave the most frequent clonotype in two of eight donors.

The CDR3 totals 11 residues. Germline V lookup: CDR1 SGHVS, CDR2 FQNEAQ. Trimming pared 1 base from V and 8 bases from J, leaving 5 bases between. In TCRdb, the reads were re-called with MiXCR into one record per CDR3 protein. The sample yields 200,000 to 300,000 distinct CDR3 sequences, around 9% seen once. The genes are TRBV7-8 and TRBJ1-1, with D uncertain. The receptor's source is a human donor in good health (CMV status not recorded). Some clones in this sample may be carry-over from other donors' samples. The sample was PBMCs. CDR3 loop: CASSLGREAFF. DNA for the CDR3: TGTGCCAGCAGCTTAGGCCGCGAAGCTTTCTTT.